A single T cell receptor (beta chain) is shown here with its context. There are a few counts of this clonotype. Its antigen remains unidentified. No clone much larger than this one lies a single base away; base qualities are absent. The sample comes from a study of T-cell memory formation after mild COVID-19 (dated by TCRdb to 2020 to 2022). Broadly, across the study: Most TCR sequence clusters were specific to one of the two donors. Two young, previously healthy adult volunteers made up the cohort, one male and one female. In a couple of donors, T-cell clones that expanded and contracted after mild COVID-19 were followed by sequencing TCRalpha and TCRbeta repertoires longitudinally. The investigation overall reported the following: Only two mild cases were covered in the study, and larger cohorts including severe cases with pre-infection samples were considered necessary. Contracting CD4+ clones turned up mainly in the CM and EM memory subsets, whereas EMRA was where CD8+ clones were enriched. The second-wave clones that peaked on day 37 were not confirmed to be SARS-CoV-2 specific. Some responding clones were found in pre-infection memory, which suggests that pre-existing cross-reactive memory T cells took part in the SARS-CoV-2 response. From day 15 to 85, contracting clones showed balanced CD4/CD8 phenotypes, whereas a second wave of clones that expanded from day 15 to 37 leaned towards CD4+.

At the junction V is shortened by 1 base and J by 3 bases; bases outside the gene matches: 0. The germline V gene supplies CDR1 LGHNT and CDR2 FRNRAP. Including cysteine and phenylalanine, the CDR3 has 13 amino acids. The kept DNA is CDR3 alone, 39 bases in frame from the first base. TCRdb shows the sequencer as Illumina NovaSeq 6000. TCRalpha and TCRbeta cDNA libraries were built by 5'RACE with constant-segment primers, adding sample barcodes and unique molecular identifiers. RNA was extracted from every sample with Trizol reagent. Amplification of the libraries took two PCR steps, and the second step added a second sample barcode plus Illumina TruSeq adapters. Sequencing of libraries was performed on an Illumina NovaSeq with 2 x 150 bp paired-end reads. The authors processed their data as follows. Demultiplexing of reads and collapsing into UMI-guided consensus sequences were performed with migec v1.2.7. With mixcr v2.1.11, UMI consensuses were aligned to TRA and TRB V and J templates and assembled into clonotypes. Clonotypes were classified as expanded or contracted when called significant by both edgeR and NoisET, with noise models trained on biological replicates. For edgeR calls, a false discovery rate-adjusted p below 0.01 and a log2 fold-change threshold of 1 were applied. As an exploratory analysis of dynamics, max-normalized trajectories of the 1000 most abundant clonotypes were examined with PCA combined with hierarchical clustering. Separately sequenced CD4+ and CD8+ repertoires were used to assign a CD4 or CD8 phenotype to each responding clone. The public reads were run again by TCRdb, first through fastp at Q25 and then through MiXCR, and only productive beta chains were kept. Every distinct CDR3 protein forms one entry, paired with its most common genes and DNA. What appears here as the V and J calls and clone size reflects TCRdb's work, not the paper's. A total of roughly 450,000 distinct CDR3 sequences appear in this sample, roughly 20% of them only once. The top ten hold about 12% of the sample.

PBMCs were isolated by Ficoll-Paque density gradient centrifugation. The sequence was collected from an adult woman who had mild COVID-19 (a few samples of this study predate the infection). The sample titles of this study are shuffled in the database, so cell type and time point are left out; the donor was told from shared clones. The sequencing sample was made of PBMCs or a T cell subset sorted from them (not recorded which). The rearranged chain carries TRBV12-5 and TRBJ2-7, and TRBD1 aligns with 7 junction nucleotides. Here is the DNA: TGTGCTAGTGGTTTGGGACAGGGCTACGAGCAGTACTTC. Translation gives CASGLGQGYEQYF.